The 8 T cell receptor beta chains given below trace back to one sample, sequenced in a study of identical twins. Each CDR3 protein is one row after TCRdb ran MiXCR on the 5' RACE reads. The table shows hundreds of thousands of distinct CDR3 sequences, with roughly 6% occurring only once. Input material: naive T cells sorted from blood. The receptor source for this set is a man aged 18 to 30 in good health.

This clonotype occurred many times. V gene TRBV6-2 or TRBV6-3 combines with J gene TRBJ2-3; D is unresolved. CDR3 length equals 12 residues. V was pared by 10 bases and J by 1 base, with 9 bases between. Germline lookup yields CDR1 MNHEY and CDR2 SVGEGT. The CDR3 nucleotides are TGTGCCACTTCGACACGCACAGATACGCAGTATTTT. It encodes CATSTRTDTQYF.

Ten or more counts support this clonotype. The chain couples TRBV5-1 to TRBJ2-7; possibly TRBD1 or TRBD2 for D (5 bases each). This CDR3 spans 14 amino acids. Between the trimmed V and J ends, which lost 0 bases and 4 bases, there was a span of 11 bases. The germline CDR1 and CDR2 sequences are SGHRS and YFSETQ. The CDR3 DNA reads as TGCGCCAGCAGCTTGGGAGGGGTGGGATACGAGCAGTACGTC. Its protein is CASSLGGVGYEQYV.

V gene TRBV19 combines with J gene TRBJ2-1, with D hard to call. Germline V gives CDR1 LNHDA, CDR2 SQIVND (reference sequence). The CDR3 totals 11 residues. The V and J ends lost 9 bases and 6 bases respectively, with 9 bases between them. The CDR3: CASKMGNEQFF. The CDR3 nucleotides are TGTGCCAGCAAGATGGGCAATGAGCAGTTCTTC.

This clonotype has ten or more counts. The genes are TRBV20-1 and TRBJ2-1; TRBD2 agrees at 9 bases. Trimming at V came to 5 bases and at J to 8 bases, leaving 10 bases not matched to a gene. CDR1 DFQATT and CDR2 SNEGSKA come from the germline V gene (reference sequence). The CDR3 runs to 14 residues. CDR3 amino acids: CSAGGGTSPHEQFF. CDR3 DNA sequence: TGCAGTGCTGGAGGGGGGACTAGCCCTCATGAGCAGTTCTTC.

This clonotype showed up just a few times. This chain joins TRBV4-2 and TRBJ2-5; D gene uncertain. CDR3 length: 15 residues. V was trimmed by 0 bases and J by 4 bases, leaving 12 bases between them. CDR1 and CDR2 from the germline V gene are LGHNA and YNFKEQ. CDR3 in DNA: TGTGCCAGCAGCCAAGAGTGGGCCTCCGGAGAGACCCAGTACTTC. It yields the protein CASSQEWASGETQYF.

The CDR3 sequence is CASSPTGPYSGANVLTF. CDR3 nucleotide sequence: TGTGCCAGTAGTCCGACAGGCCCCTACTCTGGGGCCAACGTCCTGACTTTC. The rearrangement joins TRBV19 to TRBJ2-6, with D possibly being TRBD1 (6 bases). The CDR3 covers 17 residues. Trimming removed 5 bases from V and 0 bases from J, with 14 bases in between. The germline CDR1 and CDR2 sequences are LNHDA and SQIVND (reference sequence).

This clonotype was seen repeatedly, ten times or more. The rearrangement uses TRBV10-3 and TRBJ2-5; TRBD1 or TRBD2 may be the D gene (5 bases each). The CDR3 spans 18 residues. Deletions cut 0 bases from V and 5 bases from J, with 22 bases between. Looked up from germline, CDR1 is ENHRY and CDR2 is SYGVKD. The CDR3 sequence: CAISESWDRLSEGETQYF. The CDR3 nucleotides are TGTGCCATCAGTGAGTCATGGGACCGACTCTCCGAGGGGGAGACCCAGTACTTC.

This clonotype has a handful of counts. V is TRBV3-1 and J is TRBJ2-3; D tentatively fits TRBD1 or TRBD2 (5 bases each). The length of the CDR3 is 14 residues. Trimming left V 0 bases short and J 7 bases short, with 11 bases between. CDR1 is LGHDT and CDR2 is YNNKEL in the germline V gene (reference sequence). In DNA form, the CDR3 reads TGTGCCAGCAGCCAAGATGAGGGACGGAATACGCAGTATTTT. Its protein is CASSQDEGRNTQYF.